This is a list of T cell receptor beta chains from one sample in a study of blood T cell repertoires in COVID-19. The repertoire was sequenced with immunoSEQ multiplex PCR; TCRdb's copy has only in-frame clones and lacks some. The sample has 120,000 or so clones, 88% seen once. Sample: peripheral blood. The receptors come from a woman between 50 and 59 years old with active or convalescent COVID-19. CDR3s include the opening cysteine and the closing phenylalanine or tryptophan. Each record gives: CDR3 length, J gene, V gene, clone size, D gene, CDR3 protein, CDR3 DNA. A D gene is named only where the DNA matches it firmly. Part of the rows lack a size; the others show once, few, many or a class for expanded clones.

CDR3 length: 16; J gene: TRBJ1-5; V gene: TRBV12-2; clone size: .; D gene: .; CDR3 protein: CASRLAPLLRYQPQHF; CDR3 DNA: TGTGCAAGTCGCTTAGCGCCTCTCTTGAGATATCAGCCCCAGCATTTT
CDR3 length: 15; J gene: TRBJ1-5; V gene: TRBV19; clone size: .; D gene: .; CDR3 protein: CASSIGGGSNQPQHF; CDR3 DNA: TGTGCCAGTAGTATTGGGGGAGGTAGCAATCAGCCCCAGCATTTT
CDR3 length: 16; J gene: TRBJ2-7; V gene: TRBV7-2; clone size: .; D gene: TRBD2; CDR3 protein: CASSFAGLDAPYEQYF; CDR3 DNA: TGTGCCAGCAGCTTTGCGGGACTAGATGCCCCCTACGAGCAGTACTTC
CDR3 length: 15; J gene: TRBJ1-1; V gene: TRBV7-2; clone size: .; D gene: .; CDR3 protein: CASSEIQGRRGRYFF; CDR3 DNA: TGTGCCAGCAGCGAAATTCAGGGACGCAGGGGCAGGTATTTCTTT
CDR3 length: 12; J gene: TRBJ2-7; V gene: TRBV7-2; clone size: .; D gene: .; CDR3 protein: CASSRGQAEQYF; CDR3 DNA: TGTGCCAGCAGCCGGGGTCAAGCCGAGCAGTACTTC
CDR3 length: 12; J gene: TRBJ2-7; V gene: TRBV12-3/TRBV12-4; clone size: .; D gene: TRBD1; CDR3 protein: CASRWTGREQYF; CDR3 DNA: TGTGCCAGCAGGTGGACAGGGCGCGAGCAGTACTTC
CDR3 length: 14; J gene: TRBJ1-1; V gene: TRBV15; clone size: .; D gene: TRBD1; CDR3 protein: CATSRDRGIGEAFF; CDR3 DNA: TGTGCCACCAGCAGGGACAGGGGGATCGGTGAAGCTTTCTTT
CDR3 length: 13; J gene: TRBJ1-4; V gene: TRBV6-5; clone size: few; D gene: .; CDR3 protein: CASNLNRVEKLFF; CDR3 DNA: TGTGCCAGCAATCTAAACAGGGTTGAAAAACTGTTTTTT
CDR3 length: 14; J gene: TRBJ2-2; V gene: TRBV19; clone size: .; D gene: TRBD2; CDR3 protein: CASSPSGNAGELFF; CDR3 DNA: TGTGCCAGTAGCCCTAGCGGGAATGCCGGGGAGCTGTTTTTT
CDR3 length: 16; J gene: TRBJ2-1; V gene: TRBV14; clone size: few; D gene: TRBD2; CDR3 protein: CASSQALAGAGGEQFF; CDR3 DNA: TGTGCCAGCAGCCAAGCCCTAGCGGGAGCCGGGGGTGAGCAGTTCTTC
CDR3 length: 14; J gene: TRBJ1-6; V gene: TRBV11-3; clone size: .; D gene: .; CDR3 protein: CASSSRRQVSPLHF; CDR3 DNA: TGTGCCAGCAGCTCCCGAAGACAGGTTTCACCCCTCCACTTT
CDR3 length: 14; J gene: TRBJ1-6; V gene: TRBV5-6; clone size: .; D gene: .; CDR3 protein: CASSLVQGGSPLHF; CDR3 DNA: TGTGCCAGCAGCTTGGTTCAGGGAGGGTCACCCCTCCACTTT
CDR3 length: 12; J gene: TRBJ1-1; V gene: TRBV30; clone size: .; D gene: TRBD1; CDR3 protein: CAWWDRGAGAFF; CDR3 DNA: TGTGCCTGGTGGGACAGGGGGGCCGGAGCTTTCTTT
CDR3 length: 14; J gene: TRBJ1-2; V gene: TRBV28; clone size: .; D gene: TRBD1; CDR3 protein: CASSSGDREGGYTF; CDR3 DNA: TGTGCCAGCAGTTCCGGGGACAGGGAGGGTGGCTACACCTTC
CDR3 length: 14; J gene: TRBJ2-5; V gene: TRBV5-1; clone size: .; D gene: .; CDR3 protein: CASSPQKGGETQYF; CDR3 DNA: TGCGCCAGCAGCCCCCAGAAGGGGGGGGAGACCCAGTACTTC
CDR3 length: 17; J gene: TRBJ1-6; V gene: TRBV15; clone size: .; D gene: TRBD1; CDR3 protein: CATSLGTGGDLRVPLHF; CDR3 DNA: TGTGCCACCAGCCTCGGGACAGGCGGAGATTTGCGTGTCCCCCTCCACTTT
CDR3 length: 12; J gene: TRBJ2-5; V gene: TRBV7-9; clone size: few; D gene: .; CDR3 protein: CASSLERETQYF; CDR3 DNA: TGTGCCAGCAGCTTAGAGAGAGAGACCCAGTACTTC
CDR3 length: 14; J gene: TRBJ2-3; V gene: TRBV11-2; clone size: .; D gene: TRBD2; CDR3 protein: CASKGTSDPDTQYF; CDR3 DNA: TGTGCCAGCAAAGGGACTAGCGACCCAGATACGCAGTATTTT
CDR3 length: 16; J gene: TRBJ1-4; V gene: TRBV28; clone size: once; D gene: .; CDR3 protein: CASRAPRGGVGEKLFF; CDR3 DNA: TGTGCCAGCAGAGCCCCGCGGGGAGGGGTTGGTGAAAAACTGTTTTTT
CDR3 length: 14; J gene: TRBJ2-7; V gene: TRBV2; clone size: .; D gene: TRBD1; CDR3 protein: CASIGDRGHYEQYF; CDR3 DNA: TGTGCCAGCATTGGGGACAGGGGGCACTACGAGCAGTACTTC
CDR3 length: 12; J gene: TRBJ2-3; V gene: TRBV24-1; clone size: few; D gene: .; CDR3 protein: CAIGESTDTQYF; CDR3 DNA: TGTGCCATCGGGGAGAGCACAGATACGCAGTATTTT
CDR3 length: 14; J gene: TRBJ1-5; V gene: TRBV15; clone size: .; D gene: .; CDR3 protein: CATSRAQVNQPQHF; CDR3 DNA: TGTGCCACCAGCAGAGCCCAGGTCAATCAGCCCCAGCATTTT
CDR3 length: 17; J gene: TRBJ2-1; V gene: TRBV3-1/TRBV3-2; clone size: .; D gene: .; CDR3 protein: CASSQVWLGASYNEQFF; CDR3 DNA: TGTGCCAGCAGCCAAGTTTGGCTTGGGGCTAGTTACAATGAGCAGTTCTTC
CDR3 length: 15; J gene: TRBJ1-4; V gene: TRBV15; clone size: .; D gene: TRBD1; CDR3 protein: CATSPTGGVGEKLFF; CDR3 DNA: TGTGCCACCAGCCCGACAGGGGGGGTAGGTGAAAAACTGTTTTTT
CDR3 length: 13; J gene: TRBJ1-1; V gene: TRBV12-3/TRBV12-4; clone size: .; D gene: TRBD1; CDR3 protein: CASSLGQGAGAFF; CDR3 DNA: TGTGCCAGCAGTTTAGGACAGGGGGCGGGCGCTTTCTTT
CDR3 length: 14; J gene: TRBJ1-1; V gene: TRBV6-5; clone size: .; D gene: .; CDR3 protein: CASKRQGPNTEAFF; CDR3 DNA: TGTGCCAGCAAGCGCCAGGGCCCTAACACTGAAGCTTTCTTT
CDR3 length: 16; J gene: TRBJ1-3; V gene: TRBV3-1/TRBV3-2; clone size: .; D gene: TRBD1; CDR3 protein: CASSQRQGASGNTIYF; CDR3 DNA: TGTGCCAGCAGCCAGAGACAGGGAGCGTCTGGAAACACCATATATTTT
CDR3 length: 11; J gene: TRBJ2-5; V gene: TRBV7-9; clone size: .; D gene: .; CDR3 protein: CASSFAETQYF; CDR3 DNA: TGTGCCAGCAGCTTCGCGGAGACCCAGTACTTC
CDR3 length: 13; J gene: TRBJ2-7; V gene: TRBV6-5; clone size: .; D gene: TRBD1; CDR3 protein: CASRPGQGDEQYF; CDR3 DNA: TGTGCCAGCAGACCCGGACAGGGCGACGAGCAGTACTTC
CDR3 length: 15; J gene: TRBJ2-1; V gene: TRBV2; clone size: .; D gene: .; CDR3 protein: CASSEARPMPLLEFF; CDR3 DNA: TGTGCCAGCAGTGAAGCGCGGCCGATGCCTCTTCTCGAGTTCTTC
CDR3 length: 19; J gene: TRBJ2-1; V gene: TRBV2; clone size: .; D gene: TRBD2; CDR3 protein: CASSDSSSGRIISYNEQFF; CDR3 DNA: TGTGCCAGCAGTGATTCGAGTAGCGGGAGAATAATTTCCTACAATGAGCAGTTCTTC
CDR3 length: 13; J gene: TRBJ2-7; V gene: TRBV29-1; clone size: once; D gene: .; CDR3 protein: CSVESRGPGEQYF; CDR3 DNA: TGCAGCGTTGAGTCCAGGGGCCCCGGCGAGCAGTACTTC
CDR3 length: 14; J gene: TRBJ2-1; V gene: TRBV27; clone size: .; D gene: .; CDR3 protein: CASSFFGQGREQFF; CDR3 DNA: .
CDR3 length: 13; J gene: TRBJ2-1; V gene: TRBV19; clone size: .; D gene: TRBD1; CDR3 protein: CASSSISGGGQFF; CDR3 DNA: TGTGCCAGTAGTTCGATATCAGGGGGCGGACAGTTCTTC
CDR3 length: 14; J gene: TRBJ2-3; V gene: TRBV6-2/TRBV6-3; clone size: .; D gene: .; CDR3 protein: CASSRGTDVDTQYF; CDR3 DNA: TGTGCCAGCAGTCGGGGGACCGATGTAGATACGCAGTATTTT
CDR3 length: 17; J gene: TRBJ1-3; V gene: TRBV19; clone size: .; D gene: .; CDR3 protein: CASSIGDGTYSGNTIYF; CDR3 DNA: TGTGCCAGTAGTATCGGAGATGGTACCTACTCTGGAAACACCATATATTTT
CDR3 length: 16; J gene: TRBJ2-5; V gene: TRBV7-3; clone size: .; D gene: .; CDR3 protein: CASSLGPDRHQETQYF; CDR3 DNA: TGTGCCAGCAGCCTCGGACCCGACAGGCACCAAGAGACCCAGTACTTC
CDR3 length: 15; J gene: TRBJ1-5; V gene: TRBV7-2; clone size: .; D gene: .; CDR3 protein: CASSLEWQGYQPQHF; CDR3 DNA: TGTGCCAGCAGCTTAGAATGGCAGGGCTATCAGCCCCAGCATTTT
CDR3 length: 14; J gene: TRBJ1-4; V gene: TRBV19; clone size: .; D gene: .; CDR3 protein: CASSITFQAEKLFF; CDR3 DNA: TGTGCCAGTAGTATTACCTTTCAGGCCGAAAAACTGTTTTTT
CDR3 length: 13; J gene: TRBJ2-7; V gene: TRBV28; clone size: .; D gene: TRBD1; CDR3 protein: CASSRQGAYEQYF; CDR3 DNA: TGTGCCAGCAGCCGACAGGGGGCCTACGAGCAGTACTTC
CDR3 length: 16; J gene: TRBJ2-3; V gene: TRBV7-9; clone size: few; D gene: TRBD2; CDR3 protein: CASSLVLAGGSDTQYF; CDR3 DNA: TGTGCCAGCAGCTTAGTCCTAGCGGGAGGATCGGATACGCAGTATTTT
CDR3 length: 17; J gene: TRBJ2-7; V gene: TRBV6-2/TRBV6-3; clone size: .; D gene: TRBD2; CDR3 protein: CASSRGTSGSRAYEQYF; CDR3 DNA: TGTGCCAGCAGTCGTGGGACTAGCGGGAGTAGGGCCTACGAGCAGTACTTC
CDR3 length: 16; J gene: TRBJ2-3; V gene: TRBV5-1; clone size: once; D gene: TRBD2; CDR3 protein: CASSPQLAGGPDTQYF; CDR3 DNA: TGCGCCAGCAGCCCACAACTAGCGGGAGGGCCAGATACGCAGTATTTT
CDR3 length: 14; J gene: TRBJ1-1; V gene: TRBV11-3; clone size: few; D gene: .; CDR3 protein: CASSLRQGNTEAFF; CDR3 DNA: TGTGCCAGCAGCTTACGCCAGGGGAACACTGAAGCTTTCTTT
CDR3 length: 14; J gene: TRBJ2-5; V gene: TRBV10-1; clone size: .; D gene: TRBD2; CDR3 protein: CASSVISGIETQYF; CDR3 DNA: TGCGCCAGCAGTGTGATTAGCGGGATAGAGACCCAGTACTTC
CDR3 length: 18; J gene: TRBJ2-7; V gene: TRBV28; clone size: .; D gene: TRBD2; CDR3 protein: CASSRLADLSREYYEQYF; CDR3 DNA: TGTGCCAGCAGCCGACTAGCGGACCTCTCCCGGGAGTACTACGAGCAGTACTTC
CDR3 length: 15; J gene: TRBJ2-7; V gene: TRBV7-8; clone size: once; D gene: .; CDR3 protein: CASSTPAGLEDEQYF; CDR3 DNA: TGTGCCAGCAGCACACCAGCGGGCCTGGAAGACGAGCAGTACTTC
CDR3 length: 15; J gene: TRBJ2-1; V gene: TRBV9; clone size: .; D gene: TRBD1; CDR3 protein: CASNPTGDIYNEQFF; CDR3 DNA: TGTGCCAGCAATCCTACAGGGGACATTTACAATGAGCAGTTCTTC
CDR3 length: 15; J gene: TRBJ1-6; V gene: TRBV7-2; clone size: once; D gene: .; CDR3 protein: CASSSEGTYNSPLHF; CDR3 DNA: TGTGCCAGCAGCTCGGAGGGGACCTATAATTCACCCCTCCACTTT
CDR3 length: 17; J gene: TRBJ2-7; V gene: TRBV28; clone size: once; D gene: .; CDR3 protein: CASSLVSYGTGTYEQYF; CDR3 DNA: TGTGCCAGCAGTTTAGTTTCTTATGGAACAGGCACCTACGAGCAGTACTTC
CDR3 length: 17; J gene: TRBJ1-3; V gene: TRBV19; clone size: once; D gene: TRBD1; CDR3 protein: CASTNIPGQGSGNTIYF; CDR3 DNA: TGTGCCAGTACCAACATTCCGGGACAGGGCTCGGGAAACACCATATATTTT
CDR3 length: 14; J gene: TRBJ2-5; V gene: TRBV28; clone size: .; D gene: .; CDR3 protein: CASGLRGYQETQYF; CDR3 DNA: TGTGCCAGCGGTCTTCGGGGGTACCAAGAGACCCAGTACTTC
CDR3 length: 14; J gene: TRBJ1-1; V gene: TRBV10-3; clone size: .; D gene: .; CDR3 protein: CAISDWTANTEAFF; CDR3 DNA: TGTGCCATCAGTGACTGGACAGCAAACACTGAAGCTTTCTTT
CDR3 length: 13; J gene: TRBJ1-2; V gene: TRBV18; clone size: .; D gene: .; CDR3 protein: CASSPDSNGYITF; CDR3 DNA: TGTGCCAGCTCACCCGACAGCAATGGCTACATAACCTTC
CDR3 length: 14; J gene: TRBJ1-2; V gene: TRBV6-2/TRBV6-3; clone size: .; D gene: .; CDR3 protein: CASSRHLINYGYTF; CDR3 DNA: TGTGCCAGCAGTCGCCACTTAATTAACTATGGCTACACCTTC
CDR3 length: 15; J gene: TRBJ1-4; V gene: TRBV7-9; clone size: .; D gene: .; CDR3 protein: CASSGSADVNEKLFF; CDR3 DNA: TGTGCCAGCAGCGGGAGCGCAGATGTTAATGAAAAACTGTTTTTT
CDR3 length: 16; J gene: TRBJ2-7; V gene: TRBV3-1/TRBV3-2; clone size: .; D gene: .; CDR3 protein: CASSQVFEVLPYEQYF; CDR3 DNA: TGTGCCAGCAGCCAAGTTTTCGAGGTTTTGCCCTACGAGCAGTACTTC
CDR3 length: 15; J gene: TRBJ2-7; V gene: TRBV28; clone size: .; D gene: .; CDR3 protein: CASRGGGQDSYEQYF; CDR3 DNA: TGTGCCAGCAGGGGGGGAGGACAGGACTCCTACGAGCAGTACTTC
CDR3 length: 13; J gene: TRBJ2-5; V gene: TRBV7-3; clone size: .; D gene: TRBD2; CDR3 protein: CASSQGLAGAQYF; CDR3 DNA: TGTGCCAGCAGCCAAGGACTAGCGGGGGCCCAGTACTTC
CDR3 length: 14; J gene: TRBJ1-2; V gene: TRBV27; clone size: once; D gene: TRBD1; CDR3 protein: CASRITGGNYGYTF; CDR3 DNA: TGTGCCAGCAGAATAACAGGGGGTAACTATGGCTACACCTTC